The 18 T cell receptor beta chains below were found in one sample sequenced in a study of blood T cell repertoires in COVID-19. The repertoire was sequenced with immunoSEQ multiplex PCR; TCRdb's copy has only in-frame clones and lacks some. The sample holds 150,000 or so clones, around 83% seen once. The sequenced sample was peripheral blood. These receptors all stem from a woman aged 55-70 years with COVID-19, enrolled during active disease.

The rearrangement uses TRBV4-2 and TRBJ1-6; 12 nucleotides match TRBD1. V dropped 0 bases and J dropped 11; count of bases not matched to a gene: 2. This CDR3 has 15 amino acids. CDR1 is LGHNA, CDR2 YNFKEQ, per germline. The CDR3 reads CASSQEGQGATPLHF. In nucleotides, the CDR3 is TGTGCCAGCAGCCAAGAGGGACAGGGGGCTACACCCCTCCACTTT.

This clone occurred a few times. V usage is TRBV11-3 and J usage is TRBJ1-6, with a tentative D call TRBD1 (6 bases). Germline V gene data show CDR1 as SGHNT and CDR2 as YENEEA. This CDR3 has 16 amino acids. Trimming left V 8 bases short and J 4 bases short, with 18 bases between. This CDR3 reads CASGYQGTIYNSPLHF. The CDR3, as DNA: TGTGCCAGCGGTTATCAAGGGACAATTTATAATTCACCCCTCCACTTT.

The DNA of the CDR3 is TGTGCCAGCAGCCAAGGGACAGGTTTGAACACTGAAGCTTTCTTT. The encoded protein is CASSQGTGLNTEAFF. This chain uses TRBV5-4 with TRBJ1-1, with 8 bases identical to TRBD1. Germline-derived CDR1 and CDR2 are SGHNT and YYREEE (reference sequence). The CDR3 runs to 15 residues. V shed 4 bases, J shed 0 bases, and the junction held 5 bases outside the gene matches. Full variable domain (missing parts from reference TRBV5-4 and TRBJ1-1): ETGVTQSPTHLIKTRGQQVTLRCSSQSGHNTVSWYQQALGQGPQFIFQYYREEENGRGNFPPRFSGLQFPNYSSELNVNALELDDSALYLCASSQGTGLNTEAFFGQGTRLTVV.

The V call is TRBV18, the J call TRBJ2-7; D remains ambiguous. Per the germline V gene, CDR1 is KGHSH and CDR2 is LQKENI. CDR3 length: 13 amino acids. Trimming removed 2 bases at V and 6 bases at J, with 11 bases between. The CDR3 DNA reads TGTGCCAGCTCACCAATTAGTGCCGGCGAGCAGTACTTC. Its protein product is CASSPISAGEQYF.

The genes are TRBV5-8 and TRBJ1-1; D is perhaps TRBD1 (5 bases). The CDR3 has 16 amino acids. Germline loops: CDR1 SGHTS, CDR2 YDEGEE. Trimming took 4 bases from V and 1 from J, leaving 17 bases between them. In DNA form, the CDR3 reads TGTGCCAGCAGCCGTCTTTTAAACGGGGGGAACACTGAAGCTTTCTTT. As protein: CASSRLLNGGNTEAFF. The variable domain in full, completed from reference TRBV5-8 and TRBJ1-1, reads EAGVTQSPTHLIKTRGQQATLRCSPISGHTSVYWYQQALGLGLQFLLWYDEGEERNRGNFPPRFSGRQFPNYSSELNVNALELEDSALYLCASSRLLNGGNTEAFFGQGTRLTVV.

The rearrangement joins TRBV5-1 to TRBJ2-2; TRBD2 matches 8 bases. CDR1 and CDR2 (germline): SGHRS, YFSETQ. J gave up 6 bases and V 2 bases, and 6 bases lay outside the gene matches. There are 15 residues in the CDR3. This chain's CDR3 is CASSFRTGGAGELFF. CDR3 bases: TGCGCCAGCAGCTTTAGAACGGGAGGGGCCGGGGAGCTGTTTTTT.

The rearrangement uses TRBV9 and TRBJ2-7; 7 nucleotides line up with TRBD1. Germline-derived CDR1 and CDR2 are SGDLS and YYNGEE. This CDR3 spans 14 amino acids. V gave up 3 bases and J gave up 2 bases; unmatched junction bases: 5. CDR3: CASSGGTAAYEQYF. CDR3 sequence (DNA): TGTGCCAGCAGCGGTGGGACAGCCGCCTACGAGCAGTACTTC.

V gene TRBV10-2 combines with J gene TRBJ1-1, with unresolved D. The CDR3 spans 14 residues. Per germline, CDR1 WSHSY and CDR2 SAAADI. Deletions cut 6 bases from V and 0 bases from J, with 11 bases between. CDR3 nucleotides: TGCGCCAGCAGATACAGAAACATGAACACTGAAGCTTTCTTT. This encodes CASRYRNMNTEAFF.

The CDR3 DNA reads TGTGCCAGTAGGAGACAGGGCGAAGGCACTGAAGCTTTCTTT. It codes for CASRRQGEGTEAFF. The chain recombines TRBV19 with TRBJ1-1; 7 nucleotides agree with TRBD1. Germline CDR1 and CDR2: LNHDA and SQIVND (reference sequence). The CDR3 length is 14 residues. J lost 4 bases, V lost 6 bases, and 8 bases had no gene match. Drawing the rest from reference TRBV19 and TRBJ1-1, the complete variable domain is DGGITQSPKYLFRKEGQNVTLSCEQNLNHDAMYWYRQDPGQGLRLIYYSQIVNDFQKGDIAEGYSVSREKKESFPLTVTSAQKNPTAFYLCASRRQGEGTEAFFGQGTRLTVV.

V gene TRBV10-1 combines with J gene TRBJ1-1; no definite D call. CDR3 length equals 11 residues. Looked up from germline, CDR1 is WNHNN and CDR2 is SYGVQD (reference sequence). Trimming took 4 bases from V and 7 from J, leaving 7 bases between them. DNA of the CDR3: TGCGCCAGCAGTGGAGGGTTTGAAGCTTTCTTT. This codes for CASSGGFEAFF.

The V and J genes are TRBV5-1 and TRBJ2-5, with 8 bases identical to TRBD1. Germline-derived CDR1 and CDR2 are SGHRS and YFSETQ. The V gene end was trimmed by 2 bases and the J gene end by 4 bases; junction bases not matched to a gene: 13. The CDR3 consists of 17 residues. CDR3 sequence (DNA): TGCGCCAGCAGCTTAGGGGCCCAGACCGGGACAGGAGAGACCCAGTACTTC. Encoded protein: CASSLGAQTGTGETQYF.

The gene calls are TRBV27 and TRBJ1-6, with D possibly TRBD1 on 5 matching bases. V lost 5 bases and J 0 bases, leaving 14 bases between the germline ends. Germline V gives CDR1 MNHEY, CDR2 SMNVEV (reference sequence). This CDR3 spans 17 amino acids. The CDR3 loop reads CASSPGTFSSYNSPLHF. Written as DNA, the CDR3 is TGTGCCAGCAGTCCCGGGACTTTTAGCTCCTATAATTCACCCCTCCACTTT.

V usage is TRBV5-6 and J usage is TRBJ2-7, with 7 bases matching TRBD2. V was pared by 0 bases and J by 3 bases, with 6 bases of the junction left unmatched. Looked up from germline, CDR1 is SGHDT and CDR2 is YYEEEE. This CDR3 comprises 15 residues. The CDR3 spells CASSLGLAVYYEQYF. The CDR3 DNA sequence: TGTGCCAGCAGCTTGGGCCTAGCGGTCTACTACGAGCAGTACTTC.

V gene TRBV20-1 combines with J gene TRBJ1-5; D remains unclear. Per the germline V gene, CDR1 is DFQATT and CDR2 is SNEGSKA (reference sequence). The CDR3 has 14 amino acids. V was trimmed by 3 bases and J by 4 bases, leaving 13 bases between them. The CDR3 DNA sequence: TGCAGTGCTAGTTTTGGCGGTGGGAATCAGCCCCAGCATTTT. Its translation is CSASFGGGNQPQHF.

V usage is TRBV29-1 and J usage is TRBJ2-1, with 13 bases identical to TRBD2. J gave up 7 bases and V 6 bases, and 6 bases lay outside the gene matches. Germline V gives CDR1 SQVTM, CDR2 ANQGSEA. The CDR3 contains 14 residues. The CDR3 sequence is CSVTLAGGWNEQFF. CDR3 DNA: TGCAGCGTGACACTAGCGGGGGGGTGGAATGAGCAGTTCTTC.

Only one count was recorded for this clone. The V and J genes are TRBV29-1 and TRBJ1-1; unclear D gene. The CDR3 extends over 13 amino acids. Germline V lookup: CDR1 SQVTM, CDR2 ANQGSEA. V lost 2 bases, J lost 4 bases, and 11 bases lay in between. The CDR3 protein is CSVERGRSTEAFF. Written as DNA, the CDR3 is TGCAGCGTTGAACGGGGTCGTAGCACTGAAGCTTTCTTT.

This clone appeared once. The chain links TRBV23-1 to TRBJ2-7; 7 bases match TRBD1. TRBV23-1 is an open reading frame whose function is uncertain. Unmatched junction bases numbered 6, after V lost 4 bases and J lost 3 bases. CDR3 length: 14 residues. The CDR3 spells CASSPRQGHYEQYV. In DNA form, the CDR3 reads TGCGCCAGCAGTCCAAGACAGGGCCACTACGAGCAGTACGTC.

The chain links TRBV14 to TRBJ2-2; 7 nucleotides match TRBD2. The V gene end was trimmed by 2 bases and the J gene end by 4 bases; junction bases not matched to a gene: 7. Germline values: CDR1 SGHDN, CDR2 FVKESK. This CDR3 is 16 amino acids long. The CDR3 sequence is CASSQRGGVGTGELFF. The CDR3 DNA follows: TGTGCCAGCAGCCAAAGGGGAGGGGTCGGCACCGGGGAGCTGTTTTTT.